Described below is a single T cell receptor beta chain sequence and its context. CDR1 MDHEN and CDR2 SYDVKM come from the germline V gene. CDR3 length: 8 amino acids. Deletions cut 11 bases from V and 2 bases from J, with 1 base between. This sample stems from a study of radiation and T cells in renal cell carcinoma. Only in-frame clones appear in the TCRdb table, and some are missing; sequencing was by immunoSEQ multiplex PCR. This sample has about 150,000 clones; around 90% occur once, and the top ten carry around 4.4%. Noted time point: baseline pretreatment blood. Treatment given: 15 Gy SBRT to primary tumor, nephrectomy 4 weeks later.

This clonotype was obtained from an older woman with renal cell carcinoma. V is TRBV28 and J is TRBJ2-7; D gene uncertain. Specimen: blood, collected from a patient whose treatment included radiotherapy and nephrectomy. CDR3 in amino acids: CAAYEQYF. The CDR3 DNA sequence: TGTGCCGCCTACGAGCAGTACTTC.